Below, one T cell receptor (beta chain) is given with its context. The antigen is not known. Patients all relapsed after autologous stem cell transplantation, and there was variation in brentuximab vedotin exposure. The CDR3 runs 16 residues. Trimming at V came to 6 bases and at J to 2 bases, leaving 8 bases not matched to a gene. Looked up from germline, CDR1 is LNHDA and CDR2 is SQIVND (reference sequence). This entry comes from a study of PD-1 blockade in classical Hodgkin lymphoma. TCRdb's copy holds only in-frame clones and misses some; the assay was immunoSEQ multiplex PCR. Among 38,000 or so clones listed, about nine tenths were seen once. Study conclusions and caveats: Excluded were patients who started nivolumab under 1 year after ASCT, a group that had lower diversity. Researchers reported that CD4+ TCR diversity, though not CD8+, rose significantly by C4D1.

The starting material was peripheral blood mononuclear cells (PBMCs), obtained at baseline. V usage is TRBV19 and J usage is TRBJ2-5; 11 positions agree with TRBD2. This receptor was identified in a human donor with classical Hodgkin lymphoma. CDR3 region: CASSSRLAGLQETQYF. The CDR3 DNA sequence: TGTGCCAGTAGCTCTCGACTAGCGGGACTACAAGAGACCCAGTACTTC.